The rows below give T cell receptor beta chains drawn from one sample of a study of OX40 agonist ivuxolimab in advanced cancers. The data were produced by immunoSEQ multiplex PCR, yet TCRdb's version contains in-frame clones alone and is incomplete. Seen here are about 94,000 clones, around 87% observed once, and the top ten hold under 0.35%. The source material was CD4+ or CD8+ T cells sorted from blood, sampled in a trial of the OX40 agonist ivuxolimab. These receptors all stem from an adult with an advanced solid tumor such as melanoma, head and neck, liver or kidney cancer. The CDR3 runs from the conserved cysteine through the conserved F or W. Fields, in order: V gene, J gene, CDR3 protein.

TRBV19	TRBJ2-6	CASSATGAGANVLTF
TRBV18	TRBJ1-1	CASSPRQGADEAFF
TRBV28	TRBJ1-5	CASSYFRTGTNQPQHF
TRBV29-1	TRBJ2-5	CSVGQSYQETQYF
TRBV5-6	TRBJ1-5	CASTAQGASQPQHF
TRBV29-1	TRBJ2-5	CSVGEGAKQETQYF
TRBV6-1	TRBJ2-5	CASSELRGQETQYF
TRBV7-9	TRBJ2-3	CASSALPGQATDTQYF
TRBV14	TRBJ2-3	CASSQAQPEQRFTDTQYF
TRBV9	TRBJ2-5	CASTSGLATETQYF
TRBV20-1	TRBJ2-1	CSASRAGEQFF
TRBV19	TRBJ1-5	CASSIGTGLYQPQHF
TRBV6-6	TRBJ1-3	CASSYPSGVSGNTIYF
TRBV2	TRBJ2-7	CASSDWGAWEQYF
TRBV10-2	TRBJ2-5	CASSDPNPETQYF
TRBV4-1	TRBJ1-2	CASSQDRSGRYGYTF
TRBV7-8	TRBJ1-2	CASSSGLAGYGYTF
TRBV19	TRBJ2-2	CASSADLNTGELFF
TRBV25-1	TRBJ2-3	CASSPGGGDTQYF
TRBV20-1	TRBJ1-3	CSARFENTIYF
TRBV4-1	TRBJ2-1	CASRNPIRGNEQFF
TRBV7-8	TRBJ1-6	CASSLAAHNNSPLHF
TRBV5-1	TRBJ2-3	CASSLQDTQYF
TRBV5-4	TRBJ1-1	CASSLVGRWDTEAFF
TRBV5-1	TRBJ2-3	CASSLAESLGDTQYF
TRBV7-3	TRBJ2-2	CASTMGGATGELFF
TRBV30	TRBJ1-6	CAWSRKDRGGSPLHF
TRBV7-2	TRBJ1-4	CASTRGGGSEKLFF
TRBV6-1	TRBJ2-7	CASSAGGGGEQYF
TRBV5-1	TRBJ2-1	CASSLSRQNNEQFF
TRBV15	TRBJ2-3	CATSPTQPSGTQYF
TRBV11-2	TRBJ1-1	CASSPPGPRNTEAFF
TRBV21-1	TRBJ2-7	CASSKGGPKDEQYF
TRBV6-1	TRBJ2-7	CASSYRGATYEQYF
TRBV7-3	TRBJ1-5	CASSLYGDSNQPQHF
TRBV7-8	TRBJ2-1	CASSLASRAASSYNEQFF
TRBV11-2	TRBJ1-6	CASSLGTGRSPLHF
TRBV30	TRBJ2-7	CAWSQGGGGNEQYF
TRBV6-5	TRBJ1-6	CASREERDSPLHF
TRBV5-4	TRBJ2-7	CASSTGQGRGEQYF
TRBV21-1	TRBJ2-5	CASTRGGQETQYF
TRBV9	TRBJ2-5	CASSVGLAGGPVRHPQETQYF